What follows describes a single T cell receptor (beta chain). This CDR3 is built from 14 residues. Germline CDR1 and CDR2: MGHRA and YSYEKL. With 0 bases clipped from V and 4 bases from J, the junction kept 2 bases outside the gene matches. The sample originates from a study of blood T cell repertoires in COVID-19. Study at large: PBMCs, B-cell-depleted T cells, or T cells provided the cDNA or gDNA that made up the material.

Libraries were prepared by immunoSEQ multiplex PCR; TCRdb keeps only in-frame clonotypes and omits some of them. The sample yields more than 200,000 clones, 89% seen once. Membership in each cohort depended on participant-reported clinical history. This clonotype was sampled from a woman between 25 and 40 years old with acute COVID-19. Sequenced input: PBMCs or T cells enriched from blood (not recorded which). V is TRBV4-1 and J is TRBJ1-1; the match to TRBD1 covers 7 bases. CDR3 in DNA: TGCGCCAGCAGCCAAGAACAGGGGAGCACTGAAGCTTTCTTT. This sequence encodes CASSQEQGSTEAFF.